This T cell receptor (beta chain) came from a study of T cells in Graves' hyperthyroidism and ophthalmopathy. This clonotype was detected ten times or more. V was clipped by 4 bases and J by 4 bases; unmatched bases: 13. This CDR3 is 18 amino acids long. Germline-derived CDR1 and CDR2 are LNHDA and SQIVND (reference sequence). Regions amplified from RNA transcripts were the TCR beta CDR3 regions. A set of HTBI primers served as the primers for a first-round RT-PCR of the TCR CDR3. MiXCR was run by TCRdb on the multiplex PCR reads, yielding one entry per CDR3 protein. The sample includes hundreds of thousands of distinct CDR3 sequences, around 24% of them seen just once.

The genes are TRBV19 and TRBJ2-6; 7 bases map to TRBD1. The source is a woman aged 25 to 39 with Graves' ophthalmopathy. Sequencing was carried out using blood. The CDR3: CASSSPLTGLLGANVLTF. DNA for the CDR3: TGTGCCAGTAGTAGTCCCTTGACAGGGCTATTGGGGGCCAACGTCCTGACTTTC.